The 6 T cell receptor beta chains below all came from one sample that was sequenced in a study of T-cell memory formation after mild COVID-19. TCRdb recomputed calls from the 5' RACE reads with MiXCR, one row per CDR3 protein. Of roughly 300,000 distinct CDR3 sequences in the sample, roughly 8% were seen once. The sample consisted of PBMCs or a T cell subset sorted from them (not recorded which). The receptor set was obtained from a man between 18 and 35 years old who had mild COVID-19 (a few samples of this study predate the infection). Cell type and time point are not known.

The CDR3 DNA sequence: TGTGCCAGCAGGACAGGGCAGGTCCACTACAATGAGCAGTTCTTC. Its protein is CASRTGQVHYNEQFF. The V and J genes are TRBV7-9 and TRBJ2-1; 7 bases match TRBD1. The CDR3 is 15 residues long. Germline values: CDR1 SEHNR, CDR2 FQNEAQ (reference sequence). Trimming took 6 bases from V and 3 from J; bases not matched to a gene: 8.

This clonotype was picked up many times. This chain links TRBV10-3 with TRBJ2-2, with TRBD2 as a possible D gene (6 bases). The CDR3 consists of 17 residues. Trimming stripped 4 bases from V and 1 base from J, with 16 bases between. CDR1 and CDR2 from the germline V gene are ENHRY and SYGVKD. CDR3 sequence: CAISGAPSGQNTGELFF. CDR3 DNA sequence: TGTGCCATCAGTGGGGCCCCCAGCGGGCAGAACACCGGGGAGCTGTTTTTT.

This clonotype was seen a few times. The CDR3 sequence is CSARDGQSSEQYF. CDR3 DNA sequence: TGCAGTGCTAGAGATGGGCAGTCCTCAGAGCAGTACTTC. The chain has TRBV20-1 and TRBJ2-7; D gene ambiguous. Germline assignment: CDR1 DFQATT and CDR2 SNEGSKA (reference sequence). V was clipped by 0 bases and J by 7 bases, with 13 bases between them. The CDR3 totals 13 residues.

The genes are TRBV6-2 or TRBV6-3 and TRBJ2-3, with TRBD2 matching 11 bases. Germline lookup yields CDR1 MNHEY and CDR2 SVGEGT. With V trimmed by 5 bases and J by 4 bases, 5 bases remained unmatched. The CDR3 spans 15 residues. DNA of the CDR3: TGTGCCAGCAGTACTAGCGGGGGCCCACCAGATACGCAGTATTTT. The encoded protein is CASSTSGGPPDTQYF.

V is TRBV6-2 or TRBV6-3 and J is TRBJ2-7, with 10 bases fitting TRBD2. Germline values: CDR1 MNHEY, CDR2 SVGEGT. Unmatched junction bases numbered 13, after V lost 6 bases and J lost 5 bases. The CDR3 length is 16 residues. DNA for the CDR3: TGTGCCAGCAGCCGAATCGTACTAGCGGGGTTACACGAGCAGTACGTC. Protein: CASSRIVLAGLHEQYV.

The sample holds a few counts of this clonotype. This sequence joins TRBV12-3 or TRBV12-4 and TRBJ2-2, with D perhaps being TRBD1 or TRBD2 (6 bases each). The ends were cut back, 6 bases at V and 7 bases at J, with 12 bases in the middle. The CDR3 loop spans 13 amino acids. This CDR3 reads CASSPGAVGELFF. For the CDR3, the DNA is TGTGCCAGCAGCCCGGGGGCTGTCGGGGAGCTGTTTTTT.